Sequencing of this T cell receptor (beta chain) was carried out in a study of human T cells and chemical hapten exposure. Study summary: The variation in per-sample TCR yields arose mainly from small differences in pooled library volumes. General study findings and limits: There was alopecia in the donors, so their immune response may differ from that of healthy people. Significantly greater numbers of large CDR3 similarity clusters came from expanded TCRs than from controls.

This clonotype was detected many times. Its antigen is unidentified. V lost 0 bases to trimming and J lost 5 bases, with 12 bases between them. The length of the CDR3 is 15 residues. From germline, CDR1 is MNHEY and CDR2 SVGEGT. This sample's time point: pre-sensitization, week 0. This sample's treatment: therapeutic diphenylcyclopropenone sensitization with weekly scalp DPC. Patients had alopecia, were aged 18 to 70, and were not pregnant. TCRdb passed the RACE reads through MiXCR, listing each CDR3 protein once. The sample consists of 62,000 or so distinct CDR3 sequences, 10% to 11% of them appearing once.

The material was whole blood, obtained in connection with sensitization to the hapten diphenylcyclopropenone (DPC). The sequence was collected from a woman aged 45-65 years with alopecia areata. Some clones in this sample may be carry-over from other donors' samples. The V gene is TRBV6-2 or TRBV6-3, the J gene TRBJ2-3; perhaps TRBD1 as D (6 bases). CDR3 residues: CASSYSGGSGDTQYF. CDR3 nucleotides: TGTGCCAGCAGTTACTCAGGGGGATCCGGAGATACGCAGTATTTT.